The rows below give T cell receptor beta chains drawn from one sample of a study of blood T cell repertoires in COVID-19. Produced via immunoSEQ multiplex PCR; TCRdb's table is partial and in-frame only. This sample carries about 140,000 clones, roughly 80% of them seen once, and the ten largest clones take more than 7%. The sequencing input was peripheral blood. The source is a human donor in a cohort sampled during active COVID-19. Both conserved end residues are part of each CDR3. A D gene is named only where the DNA matches it firmly.

NA,15,TRBJ1-2,TRBV5-1,CASKLPGNTNYGYTF
NA,14,TRBJ1-6,TRBV7-2,CASSPEGGNSPLHF
NA,16,TRBJ1-1,TRBV5-1,CASSLALAGRGTEAFF
TRBD1,17,TRBJ2-2,TRBV7-9,CASSLAPGQGITGELFF
TRBD2,16,TRBJ2-2,TRBV5-6,CASSYPTRGVGGELFF
NA,16,TRBJ2-3,TRBV6-5,CASSYVSSRYTDTQYF
NA,16,TRBJ2-2,TRBV3-1/TRBV3-2,CASSPRTDLNTGELFF
NA,15,TRBJ2-1,TRBV6-4,CASRVGGSSYNEQFF
NA,15,TRBJ2-3,TRBV5-1,CASSPPTGGGDTQYF
NA,17,TRBJ2-1,TRBV10-1,CASSAGWSAVNYNEQFF
NA,16,TRBJ1-6,TRBV5-6,CASSSTTRGKNSPLHF
NA,13,TRBJ2-3,TRBV9,CASSVSGTDTQYF
TRBD1,14,TRBJ1-1,TRBV9,CASSARQGRGRAFF
TRBD1,14,TRBJ1-1,TRBV6-5,CASSPRDRGPEAFF
TRBD1,16,TRBJ2-1,TRBV18,CASSPPQGASYNEQFF